The 10 T cell receptor beta chains below all came from one sample that was sequenced in a study of cytomegalovirus exposure and HLA in healthy donors. PCR primers comprised 60 Vbeta and 13 Jbeta primers. Measured with immunoSEQ multiplex PCR; TCRdb has only the in-frame clones, and not every one. Its table records 65,000 to 90,000 clones. Sequencing input: PBMCs. Every receptor here comes from a female donor in good health and CMV-seropositive.

Worth noting for this clone: One end of the junction does not line up with germline, which may come from a read error. The V gene is TRBV11-2, the J gene TRBJ1-1; TRBD1 agrees at 10 bases. Germline CDR1 is SGHAT and CDR2 is FQNNGV. The CDR3 sequence is 14 residues long. The DNA of the CDR3 is TGTGCCAGCAGCTTAGCCGCCGGGACAGGGGAAGGTTTCTTT. It translates to CASSLAAGTGEGFF.

CDR3 nucleotides: TGTGCCAGCAGCTTAGAGGCGGGGAGTGGGACGGGGGCTTTCTTT. Its translation: CASSLEAGSGTGAFF. The V and J genes are TRBV13 and TRBJ1-1, with D perhaps matching TRBD1 (5 bases). CDR3 size: 15 residues. The V and J ends lost 1 base and 11 bases respectively, with 20 bases between them. Germline assignment: CDR1 PRHDT and CDR2 FYEKMQ (reference sequence).

V and J are TRBV2 and TRBJ1-1; the D gene is possibly TRBD1 (6 bases). V was clipped by 5 bases and J by 13 bases, with 17 bases between them. Germline CDR1 is SNHLY and CDR2 is FYNNEI. This CDR3 comprises 12 residues. The CDR3 loop reads CASSTMGGGDFF. CDR3 sequence (DNA): TGTGCCAGCAGTACCATGGGAGGGGGGGATTTCTTT.

J is TRBJ2-7 and V is TRBV19; 7 nucleotides line up with TRBD2. V dropped 3 bases and J dropped 5; count of bases not matched to a gene: 10. The germline V gene encodes CDR1 LNHDA and CDR2 SQIVND (reference sequence). CDR3 length: 15 amino acids. The CDR3 here is CASSILAGESHEQYF. CDR3 nucleotides: TGTGCCAGTAGTATCCTGGCGGGAGAGTCCCACGAGCAGTACTTC. The variable domain in full, with the rest retrieved from reference TRBV19 and TRBJ2-7, is DGGITQSPKYLFRKEGQNVTLSCEQNLNHDAMYWYRQDPGQGLRLIYYSQIVNDFQKGDIAEGYSVSREKKESFPLTVTSAQKNPTAFYLCASSILAGESHEQYFGPGTRLTVT.

The chain has TRBV5-5 and TRBJ1-5, with D perhaps TRBD1 (6 bases). The CDR3 consists of 14 residues. V was pared by 4 bases and J by 4 bases, with 12 bases between. Germline CDR1 is SGHKS and CDR2 is YYEKEE (reference sequence). Here the CDR3 DNA reads TGTGCCAGCAGCCGGGACATCTGGAATCAGCCCCAGCATTTT. This translates into CASSRDIWNQPQHF.

This chain connects TRBV6-6 to TRBJ1-2; 7 nucleotides match TRBD1. This CDR3 has 15 amino acids. The trim removed 0 bases at V and 4 bases at J, leaving 5 bases unmatched. Germline lookup yields CDR1 MNHNY and CDR2 SVGAGI (reference sequence). CDR3 in DNA: TGTGCCAGCAGTTACTCGGCAGGGGGGATCTATGGCTACACCTTC. Translated, it gives CASSYSAGGIYGYTF.

The chain uses TRBV7-2 and TRBJ2-1; 12 nucleotides match TRBD2. In germline, CDR1 is SGHTA, CDR2 FQGNSA. Unmatched junction bases numbered 12, after V lost 6 bases and J lost 0 bases. This CDR3 comprises 19 residues. CDR3 nucleotide sequence: TGTGCCAGCAGTATGGGGCTAGCGGGGGGGTCTGGCTCCTACAATGAGCAGTTCTTC. It is translated as CASSMGLAGGSGSYNEQFF.

The chain employs TRBV14 and TRBJ1-1; D is unresolved. V lost 6 bases and J lost 10, with 21 bases in between. Germline CDR1 and CDR2: SGHDN and FVKESK. CDR3 size: 14 residues. CDR3 DNA sequence: TGTGCCAGCAGAAGGAACGATGGCCCGAGAGGAGCTTTCTTT. As protein: CASRRNDGPRGAFF.

This chain connects TRBV6-5 to TRBJ2-2; 7 bases map to TRBD2. This CDR3 region has 14 residues. The germline gives CDR1 MNHEY, CDR2 SVGAGI. Trimming removed 5 bases from V and 4 bases from J; junction bases left unmatched: 4. CDR3 nucleotides: TGTGCCAGCAGTCGGGGGGTGGGCACCGGGGAGCTGTTTTTT. Protein: CASSRGVGTGELFF.

The chain employs TRBV29-1 and TRBJ1-1; unclear D gene. The V end was cut by 3 bases, the J end by 0 bases, with 8 bases between. CDR1 and CDR2 from the germline V gene are SQVTM and ANQGSEA. The CDR3 length is 13 residues. The CDR3 here is CSVDRRVNTEAFF. CDR3 DNA: TGCAGCGTTGATAGACGGGTGAACACTGAAGCTTTCTTT.